The 12 T cell receptor beta chains below come from one sample, sequenced in a study of persistence of HIV-infected CD4 T cells. No antigens are known for them. The libraries were made with immunoSEQ version 4 in survey mode. Profiled with immunoSEQ multiplex PCR; TCRdb holds only in-frame clones, not every one. The table records about 36,000 clones, more than 70% of them present only once. The stimulus was an HIV-1 Gag 15-mer peptide pool, approximately 0.93 ug/peptide/mL. Sorted nonresponding memory CD4+ T cells were CD40L-negative, CD69-negative, CD45RO-high. The input for sequencing was cultured CD4+ T cells from PBMCs, taken from a patient who received antiretroviral therapy. Receptors were obtained from an adult with HIV. The donor label of this sample is uncertain.

The chain combines TRBV12-1 with TRBJ2-3; the table assigns TRBD2, which was not confirmed against the DNA. TRBV12-1 is classified as a pseudogene. The CDR3 is 17 residues long. This CDR3 is CASSLGLAGGNTDTQYF. CDR3 DNA sequence: TGTGCCAGCAGCTTGGGACTAGCGGGGGGAAACACAGATACGCAGTATTTT.

The CDR3 is CASYRGRNSNQPQHF. The CDR3 coding sequence is TGTGCCAGCTACAGGGGGCGGAATAGCAATCAGCCCCAGCATTTT. The V and J genes are TRBV7-3 and TRBJ1-5; the match to TRBD1 covers 9 bases. The CDR3 covers 15 residues. The junction had 5 bases not matched to a gene; V was cut back by 8 bases and J by 0 bases. In germline, CDR1 is SGHTA, CDR2 FQGTGA.

The genes are TRBV7-3 and TRBJ2-7; TRBD2 matches 8 bases. The CDR3 consists of 15 residues. Germline CDR1 and CDR2: SGHTA and FQGTGA. Trimming took 2 bases from V and 4 from J; bases not matched to a gene: 7. DNA for the CDR3: TGTGCCAGCAGCTTAGCCCCCGGGGGGGAGTACGAGCAGTACTTC. Translation: CASSLAPGGEYEQYF.

The rearrangement uses TRBV4-2 and TRBJ2-3, with 9 bases identical to TRBD1. CDR3 length equals 17 residues. With V trimmed by 1 base and J by 0 bases, 5 bases remained unmatched. CDR1 and CDR2 from the germline V gene are LGHNA and YNFKEQ. CDR3 sequence reads: CASSQGRQGGSTDTQYF. The CDR3 region has the DNA TGTGCCAGCAGCCAAGGAAGACAGGGGGGAAGCACAGATACGCAGTATTTT.

J is TRBJ2-7 and V is TRBV7-2; tentative D call: TRBD2 (5 bases). V was cut by 5 bases and J by 1 base, with 15 bases left in between. Germline loops: CDR1 SGHTA, CDR2 FQGNSA. This CDR3 spans 15 amino acids. The CDR3 sequence is CASSRSGGPSYEQYF. CDR3 nucleotide sequence: TGTGCCAGCAGCCGTAGTGGCGGGCCTTCCTACGAGCAGTACTTC.

CDR3 sequence: CASSTRLSSYEQYF. The CDR3 nucleotides are TGTGCCAGTAGTACCCGACTTTCCTCCTACGAGCAGTACTTC. J is TRBJ2-7 and V is TRBV19; no clear D gene. Germline CDR1 reads LNHDA; CDR2 reads SQIVND (reference sequence). CDR3 length equals 14 residues. Trimming removed 4 bases from V and 0 bases from J, with 10 bases in between.

V usage is TRBV5-1 and J usage is TRBJ1-2; tentative D call: TRBD1 (5 bases). Germline-derived CDR1 and CDR2 are SGHRS and YFSETQ. The CDR3 covers 15 residues. The V end lost 0 bases, the J end lost 8 bases, and 17 bases lay between the germline ends. CDR3 protein: CASSLGGRDATGYTF. The CDR3 DNA sequence: TGCGCCAGCAGCTTGGGAGGCCGGGACGCAACGGGCTACACCTTC.

The J gene is TRBJ2-7, the V gene TRBV6-1, with 8 bases lining up with TRBD1. In germline, CDR1 is MNHNS, CDR2 SASEGT. Trimming cost V 3 bases and J 2 bases; bases outside gene matches: 6. The CDR3 length is 15 residues. CDR3 in DNA: TGTGCCAGCAGTGACAGGACAGGGTTCGCCTACGAGCAGTACTTC. Translation gives CASSDRTGFAYEQYF.

V is TRBV5-4 and J is TRBJ2-3; no firm D call. The CDR3 has 13 residues. CDR1 and CDR2 (germline): SGHNT, YYREEE (reference sequence). V lost 1 base, J lost 7 bases, and 10 bases lay in between. In DNA, the CDR3 is TGTGCCAGCAGCTTGCCCCATGATAATACGCAGTATTTT. It is translated as CASSLPHDNTQYF.

The chain uses TRBV20-1 and TRBJ1-2; TRBD1 might be the D (6 bases). The germline V gene has CDR1 DFQATT and CDR2 SNEGSKA (reference sequence). The V and J ends lost 3 bases and 5 bases respectively, with 19 bases between them. This CDR3 contains 15 residues. CDR3 in DNA: TGCAGTGCTAGTCCCAGGGAGGGAGGGGGATATGGCTACACCTTC. Protein product: CSASPREGGGYGYTF.

The rearrangement uses TRBV28 and TRBJ1-5, with TRBD1 matching 10 bases. CDR1 MDHEN and CDR2 SYDVKM come from the germline V gene. The V and J ends lost 5 bases and 3 bases, in that order; junction bases with no gene match: 10. The CDR3 extends over 17 amino acids. CDR3 DNA: TGTGCCAGCAGTCCTTTACGGACAGGGGGAAACAATCAGCCCCAGCATTTT. Amino acids: CASSPLRTGGNNQPQHF.

V and J are TRBV18 and TRBJ1-3, with D possibly TRBD1 on 6 matching bases. Trimming pared 0 bases from V and 0 bases from J, leaving 12 bases between. Germline assignment: CDR1 KGHSH and CDR2 LQKENI. The CDR3 sequence is 17 residues long. The CDR3 coding sequence is TGTGCCAGCTCACCACCTGGGGGCCTAAGCTCTGGAAACACCATATATTTT. Translating gives CASSPPGGLSSGNTIYF.